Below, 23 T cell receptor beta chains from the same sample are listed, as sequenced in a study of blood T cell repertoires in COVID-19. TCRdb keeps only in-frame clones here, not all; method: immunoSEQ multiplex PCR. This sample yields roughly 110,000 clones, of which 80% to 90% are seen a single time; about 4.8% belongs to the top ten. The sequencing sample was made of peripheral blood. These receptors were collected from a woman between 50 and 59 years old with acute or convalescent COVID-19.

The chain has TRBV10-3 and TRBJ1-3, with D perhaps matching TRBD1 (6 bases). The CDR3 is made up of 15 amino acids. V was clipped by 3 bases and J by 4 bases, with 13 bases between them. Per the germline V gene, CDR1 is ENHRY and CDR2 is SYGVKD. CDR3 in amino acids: CAISDHRVAGNTIYF. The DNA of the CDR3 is TGTGCCATCAGTGATCACAGGGTGGCGGGAAACACCATATATTTT.

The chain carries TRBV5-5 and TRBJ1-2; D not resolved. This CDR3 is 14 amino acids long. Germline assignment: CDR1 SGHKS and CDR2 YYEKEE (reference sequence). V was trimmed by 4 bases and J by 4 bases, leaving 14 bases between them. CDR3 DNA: TGTGCCAGCAGCCTAATGACATCGACCTATGGCTACACCTTC. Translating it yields CASSLMTSTYGYTF.

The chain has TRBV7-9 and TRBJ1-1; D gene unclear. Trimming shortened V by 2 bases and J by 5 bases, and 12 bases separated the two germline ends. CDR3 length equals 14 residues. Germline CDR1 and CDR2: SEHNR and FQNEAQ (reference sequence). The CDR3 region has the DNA TGTGCCAGCAGCTTAAAAACGGCAGGAACTGAAGCTTTCTTT. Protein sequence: CASSLKTAGTEAFF.

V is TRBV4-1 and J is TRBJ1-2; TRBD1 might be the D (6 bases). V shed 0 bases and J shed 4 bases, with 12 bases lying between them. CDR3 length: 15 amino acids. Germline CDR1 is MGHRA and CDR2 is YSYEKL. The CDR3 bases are TGCGCCAGCAGCCAAGAGGGACAAAGGGGCTATGGCTACACCTTC. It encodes CASSQEGQRGYGYTF.

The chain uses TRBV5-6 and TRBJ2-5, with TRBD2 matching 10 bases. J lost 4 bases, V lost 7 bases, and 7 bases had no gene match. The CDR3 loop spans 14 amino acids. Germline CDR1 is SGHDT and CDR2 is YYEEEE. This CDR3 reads CASGSVAGGETQYF. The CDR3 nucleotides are TGTGCCAGCGGTTCCGTAGCGGGAGGAGAGACCCAGTACTTC.

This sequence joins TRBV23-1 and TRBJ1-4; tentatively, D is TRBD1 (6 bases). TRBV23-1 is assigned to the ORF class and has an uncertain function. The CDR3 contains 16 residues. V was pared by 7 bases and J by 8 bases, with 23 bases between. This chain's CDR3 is CASNRQDARGEEKLFF. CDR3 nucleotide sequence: TGCGCCAGCAATCGACAGGACGCAAGGGGTGAGGAAAAACTGTTTTTT.

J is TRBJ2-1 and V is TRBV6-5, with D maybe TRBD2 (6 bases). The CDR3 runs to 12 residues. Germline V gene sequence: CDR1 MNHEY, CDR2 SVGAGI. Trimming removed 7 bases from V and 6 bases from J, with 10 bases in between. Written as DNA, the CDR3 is TGTGCCAGCATTCGGGGGATCAATGAGCAGTTCTTC. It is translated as CASIRGINEQFF.

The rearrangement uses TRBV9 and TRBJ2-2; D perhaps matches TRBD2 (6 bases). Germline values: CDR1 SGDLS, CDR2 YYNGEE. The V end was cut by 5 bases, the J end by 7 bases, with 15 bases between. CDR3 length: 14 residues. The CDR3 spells CASSPEGRGGELFF. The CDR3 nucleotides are TGTGCCAGCAGTCCGGAGGGGAGAGGCGGGGAGCTGTTTTTT.

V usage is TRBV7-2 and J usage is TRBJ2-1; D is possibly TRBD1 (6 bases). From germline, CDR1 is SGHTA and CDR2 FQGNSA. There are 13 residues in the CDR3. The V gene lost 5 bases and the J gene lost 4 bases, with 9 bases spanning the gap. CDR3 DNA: TGTGCCAGCAGCCGTACAGGGTACAATGAGCAGTTCTTC. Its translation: CASSRTGYNEQFF. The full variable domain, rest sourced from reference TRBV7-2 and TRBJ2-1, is GAGVSQSPSNKVTEKGKDVELRCDPISGHTALYWYRQSLGQGLEFLIYFQGNSAPDKSGLPSDRFSAERTGGSVSTLTIQRTQQEDSAVYLCASSRTGYNEQFFGPGTRLTVL.

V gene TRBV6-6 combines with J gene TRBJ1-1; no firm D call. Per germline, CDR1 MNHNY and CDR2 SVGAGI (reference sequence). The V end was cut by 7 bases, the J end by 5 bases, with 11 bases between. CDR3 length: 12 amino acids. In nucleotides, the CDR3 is TGTGCCAGCAAAGAGGGAGTGACTGAAGCTTTCTTT. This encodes CASKEGVTEAFF.

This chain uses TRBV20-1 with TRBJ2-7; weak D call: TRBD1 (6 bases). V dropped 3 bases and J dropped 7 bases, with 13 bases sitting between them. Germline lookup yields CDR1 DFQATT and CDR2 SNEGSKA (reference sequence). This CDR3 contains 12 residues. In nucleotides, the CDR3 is TGCAGTGCTAGTGCAGGGGACGGGGAGCAGTACTTC. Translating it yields CSASAGDGEQYF.

CDR3 sequence: CASSSTGVVNNEQFF. The DNA of the CDR3 is TGTGCCAGCAGCTCGACAGGGGTGGTCAACAATGAGCAGTTCTTC. This chain links TRBV13 with TRBJ2-1, with 8 nucleotides matching TRBD1. The CDR3 sequence is 15 residues long. V lost 4 bases to trimming and J lost 5 bases; unmatched junction nucleotides: 7. Germline CDR1 PRHDT, CDR2 FYEKMQ (reference sequence).

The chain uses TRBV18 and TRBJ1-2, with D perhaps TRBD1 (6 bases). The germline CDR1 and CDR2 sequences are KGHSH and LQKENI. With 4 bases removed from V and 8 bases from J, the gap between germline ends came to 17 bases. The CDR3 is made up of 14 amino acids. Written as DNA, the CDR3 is TGTGCCAGCTCACTAGGCCAGGGGATCCAGGGCTACACCTTC. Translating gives CASSLGQGIQGYTF.

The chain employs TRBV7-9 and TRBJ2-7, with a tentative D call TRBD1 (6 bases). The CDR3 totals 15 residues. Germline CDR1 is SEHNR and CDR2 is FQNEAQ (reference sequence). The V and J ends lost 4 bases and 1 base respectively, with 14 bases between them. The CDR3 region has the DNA TGTGCCAGCAGCTCTACCGGGACATCATCCTACGAGCAGTACTTC. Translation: CASSSTGTSSYEQYF.

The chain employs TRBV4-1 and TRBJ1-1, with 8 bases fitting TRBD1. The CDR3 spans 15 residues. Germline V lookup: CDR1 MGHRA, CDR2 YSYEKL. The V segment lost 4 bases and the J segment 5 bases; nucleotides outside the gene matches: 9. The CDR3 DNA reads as TGCGCCAGCAGCCCAATCGGACAGGGAGAAACTGAAGCTTTCTTT. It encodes CASSPIGQGETEAFF.

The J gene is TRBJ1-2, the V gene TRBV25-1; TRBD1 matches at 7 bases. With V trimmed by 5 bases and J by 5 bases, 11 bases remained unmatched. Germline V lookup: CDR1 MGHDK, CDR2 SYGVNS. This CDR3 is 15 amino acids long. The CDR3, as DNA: TGTGCCAGCAGTCACGACAGGGCAGGGCGGTATGGCTACACCTTC. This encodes CASSHDRAGRYGYTF.

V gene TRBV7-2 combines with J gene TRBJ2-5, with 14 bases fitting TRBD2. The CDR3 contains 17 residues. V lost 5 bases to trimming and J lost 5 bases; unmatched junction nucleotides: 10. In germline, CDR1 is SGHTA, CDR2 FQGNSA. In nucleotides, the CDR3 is TGTGCCAGCAGCGAATATCCGGGACTAGCGGGAGTGGAGACCCAGTACTTC. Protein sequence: CASSEYPGLAGVETQYF.

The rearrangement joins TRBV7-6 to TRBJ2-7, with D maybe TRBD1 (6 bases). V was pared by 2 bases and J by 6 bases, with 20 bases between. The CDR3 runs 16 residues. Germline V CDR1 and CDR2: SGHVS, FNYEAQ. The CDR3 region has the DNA TGTGCCAGCAGCTTAATGGGGGCAGATTACACGGGCGAGCAGTACTTC. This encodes CASSLMGADYTGEQYF.

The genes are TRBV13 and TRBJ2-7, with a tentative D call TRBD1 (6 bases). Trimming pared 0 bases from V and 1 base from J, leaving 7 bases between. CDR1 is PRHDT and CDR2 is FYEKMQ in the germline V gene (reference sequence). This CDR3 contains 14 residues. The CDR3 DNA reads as TGTGCCAGCAGCTTAGGGGGACAATCCTACGAGCAGTACTTC. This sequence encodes CASSLGGQSYEQYF.

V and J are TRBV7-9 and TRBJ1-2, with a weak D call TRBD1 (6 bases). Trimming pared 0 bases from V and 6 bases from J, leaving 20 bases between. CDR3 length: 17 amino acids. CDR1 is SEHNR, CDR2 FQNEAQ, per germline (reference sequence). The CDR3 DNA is TGTGCCAGCAGCTTAGCCGTCGTGGGGGCTACGGGCCATGGCTACACCTTC. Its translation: CASSLAVVGATGHGYTF. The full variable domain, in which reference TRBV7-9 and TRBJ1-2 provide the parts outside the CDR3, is DTGVSQNPRHKITKRGQNVTFRCDPISEHNRLYWYRQTLGQGPEFLTYFQNEAQLEKSRLLSDRFSAERPKGSFSTLEIQRTEQGDSAMYLCASSLAVVGATGHGYTFGSGTRLTVV.

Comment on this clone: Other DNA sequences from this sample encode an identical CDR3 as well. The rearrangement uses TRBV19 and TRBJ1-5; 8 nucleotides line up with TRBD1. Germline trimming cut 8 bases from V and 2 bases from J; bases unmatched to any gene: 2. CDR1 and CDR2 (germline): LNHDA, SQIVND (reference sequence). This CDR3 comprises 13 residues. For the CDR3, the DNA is TGTGCCAGTTCGACAGGGGGCAATCAGCCCCAGCATTTT. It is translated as CASSTGGNQPQHF.

This CDR3 is CSVRQVEQYF. In DNA form, the CDR3 reads TGCAGCGTTCGACAGGTCGAGCAGTACTTC. The chain has TRBV29-1 and TRBJ2-7, with D maybe TRBD1 (6 bases). Trimming left V 5 bases short and J 6 bases short, with 8 bases between. Germline lookup yields CDR1 SQVTM and CDR2 ANQGSEA. This CDR3 comprises 10 residues.

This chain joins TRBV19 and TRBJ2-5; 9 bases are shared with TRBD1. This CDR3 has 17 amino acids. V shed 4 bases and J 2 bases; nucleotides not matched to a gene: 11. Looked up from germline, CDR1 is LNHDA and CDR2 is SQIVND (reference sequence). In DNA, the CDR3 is TGTGCCAGTAGTAATCTCCCGGGACAGGGCATACAAGAGACCCAGTACTTC. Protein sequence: CASSNLPGQGIQETQYF.